What follows is one T cell receptor (beta chain) and its context. Its antigen is currently unknown. The sample belongs to a study of identical twins. Whole-study findings and limits: The authors noted that invariant MAIT and iNKT cells could partly confound zero-insertion analyses. Conclusions came from cross-sectional statistical analysis, not from following the same donors.

Template switching created a universal primer site, and the cDNA included unique molecular identifiers. TCRdb used MiXCR to reprocess the 5' RACE reads, holding one entry per CDR3 protein. The sample consists of approximately 1.8 million distinct CDR3 sequences, around 33% of them appearing once. In germline, CDR1 is SGHTA, CDR2 FQGNSA. V dropped 5 bases and J dropped 4; count of bases not matched to a gene: 10. The CDR3 extends over 16 amino acids. With no exceptions, donors were healthy Caucasians. The sequencing sample was made of cord blood. This chain connects TRBV7-2 to TRBJ2-1; 8 bases are a match to TRBD2. The clonotype comes from a newborn girl in good health. This CDR3 reads CASSEMRGLVYNEQFF. The DNA for the CDR3 is TGTGCCAGCAGCGAAATGAGGGGACTAGTGTACAATGAGCAGTTCTTC.